This TCR beta chain was recorded in a study of T cells in Graves' hyperthyroidism and ophthalmopathy. A note on this clonotype: Its antigen is unidentified.

V was pared by 7 bases and J by 0 bases, with 13 bases between. This CDR3 comprises 14 residues. Looked up from germline, CDR1 is SGHTA and CDR2 is FQGTGA. Researchers amplified the TCR beta CDR3 regions from RNA transcripts. TCR CDR3 underwent first-round RT-PCR with the HTBI primer set. TCRdb re-derived calls from the multiplex PCR reads in MiXCR, one entry per CDR3 protein. Here the sample spans some 510,000 distinct CDR3 sequences, roughly 20% being singletons. Stability of Graves' hyperthyroidism was defined as absent ophthalmopathy progression within 18 months. Study-level results: Researchers found most expanded thyroid clonotypes above 0.001 in blood as well.

Sequencing used blood. The V call is TRBV7-3, the J call TRBJ2-7; no firm D call. The sequence was collected from a man between 18 and 29 years old with Graves' hyperthyroidism. The CDR3 DNA reads TGTGCCAGCATCGTAAGGCTCTACTCCTACGAGCAGTACTTC. Residues: CASIVRLYSYEQYF.